The clone carrying this T cell receptor (beta chain) has a handful of counts. Its antigen is unidentified. One end of the junction varies from germline; a read error may be responsible. Separate cDNA molecules each had unique molecular identifiers attached to them. A single record per CDR3 protein comes from TCRdb applying MiXCR to the 5' RACE reads. The sample consists of roughly 65,000 distinct CDR3 sequences, about 12% of them appearing once. This specimen belongs to a study of early T cells in non-severe SARS-CoV-2 infection. Looking at the study overall: Sequenced material consisted of bulk RNA (from unsorted whole blood), and chains were unpaired. General study results and limits: Matches to VDJdb favored anti-spike CD8 responses and missed private and CD4 specificities.

This TCR derives from an adult who was a healthcare worker with PCR-confirmed SARS-CoV-2 infection or an uninfected control (not recorded which). The sequenced sample consisted of whole blood.

For the CDR3, the DNA is TGCAGCGGAGGAAGGTTGGGAAAACAACTTTCCTTT. Translation gives CSGGRLGKQLSF. The rearrangement uses TRBV29-1 and TRBJ1-1; D call uncertain. The CDR3 totals 12 residues. CDR1 and CDR2 (germline): SQVTM, ANQGSEA. Complete variable domain (other parts from reference TRBV29-1 and TRBJ1-1): SAVISQKPSRDICQRGTSLTIQCQVDSQVTMMFWYRQQPGQSLTLIATANQGSEATYESGFVIDKFPISRPNLTFSTLTVSNMSPEDSSIYLCSGGRLGKQLSFGQGTRLTVV.